What follows are 19 T cell receptor beta chains derived from one specimen sequenced in a study of shared clonotypes between healthy human individuals. Assay: immunoSEQ multiplex PCR; the TCRdb copy retains only in-frame clones and omits some. The sample has 950,000 to 1,100,000 clones, 75% to 80% seen once; the top ten hold roughly 0.61%. Input material: memory CD4+ T cells from PBMCs. This sample's subset: CD45RA-negative fraction. The receptor source for this set is a man aged 18 to 35 in good health. Some clones in this sample may be carry-over from other donors' samples.

The V gene is TRBV5-1, the J gene TRBJ1-2, with 7 nucleotides matching TRBD1. J gave up 8 bases and V 5 bases, and 9 bases lay outside the gene matches. This CDR3 region has 13 residues. The germline V gene has CDR1 SGHRS and CDR2 YFSETQ. CDR3 nucleotides: TGCGCCAGCAGTATAGGGGGCGATCGGGGCTACACCTTC. Translated: CASSIGGDRGYTF.

This sequence joins TRBV15 and TRBJ2-1; D ambiguous. There are 14 residues in the CDR3. V was cut by 5 bases and J by 2 bases, with 10 bases left in between. CDR1 and CDR2 from the germline V gene are LNHNV and YYDKDF (reference sequence). CDR3 protein: CATSGPRTYNEQFF. CDR3 sequence (DNA): TGTGCCACCAGCGGCCCTCGGACCTACAATGAGCAGTTCTTC.

V is TRBV18 and J is TRBJ2-3; D not resolved. Germline V CDR1 and CDR2: KGHSH, LQKENI. V lost 5 bases and J lost 1, with 16 bases in between. This CDR3 contains 16 residues. The CDR3 coding sequence is TGTGCCAGCTCATCCCGTACCTGGGCTGGCACAGATACGCAGTATTTT. Amino acid sequence: CASSSRTWAGTDTQYF.

V usage is TRBV10-1 and J usage is TRBJ1-5; 11 positions agree with TRBD1. The CDR3 consists of 17 residues. Germline values: CDR1 WNHNN, CDR2 SYGVQD (reference sequence). Trimming cost V 8 bases and J 3 bases; bases outside gene matches: 12. The CDR3 DNA reads as TGCGCCAGCCCCACAACCGGGACAGGGGGAAACAATCAGCCCCAGCATTTT. Translated: CASPTTGTGGNNQPQHF.

V is TRBV6-5 and J is TRBJ1-4, with 10 bases matching TRBD1. Germline lookup yields CDR1 MNHEY and CDR2 SVGAGI. The CDR3 covers 14 residues. The ends lost 4 bases at V and 7 bases at J; junction bases unmatched: 3. CDR3 nucleotide sequence: TGTGCCAGCAGTTCGACAGGGGGCTTTGAAAAACTGTTTTTT. This gives the protein CASSSTGGFEKLFF.

The CDR3 reads CASSQVLRQGAHEQYF. The CDR3 region has the DNA TGCGCCAGCAGCCAAGTATTGAGACAGGGGGCCCACGAGCAGTACTTC. This chain links TRBV4-3 with TRBJ2-7, with 10 bases lining up with TRBD1. The CDR3 loop spans 16 amino acids. Germline V lookup: CDR1 LGHNA, CDR2 YSLEER. After removal of 1 base from V and 5 bases from J, the junction contained 8 bases not matched to a gene.

The V and J genes are TRBV5-4 and TRBJ2-3, with 10 nucleotides matching TRBD2. The CDR3 spans 19 residues. Germline loops: CDR1 SGHNT, CDR2 YYREEE (reference sequence). V trimming: 3 bases; J trimming: 0 bases; junction bases outside the gene matches: 13. The CDR3 coding sequence is TGTGCCAGCAGCTCCAAGCTCCGGACTAGCGGAACTAGCACAGATACGCAGTATTTT. This translates into CASSSKLRTSGTSTDTQYF.

The V and J genes are TRBV7-9 and TRBJ2-3; tentatively, D is TRBD2 (5 bases). The CDR3 is made up of 15 amino acids. V shed 1 base and J shed 0 bases, with 8 bases lying between them. CDR1 is SEHNR, CDR2 FQNEAQ, per germline (reference sequence). The CDR3 region is CASSLGTGSTDTQYF. The CDR3 DNA reads as TGTGCCAGCAGCTTAGGAACGGGGAGCACAGATACGCAGTATTTT.

V usage is TRBV6-5 and J usage is TRBJ2-7; perhaps TRBD1 as D (7 bases). V lost 7 bases to trimming and J lost 5 bases, with 18 bases between them. Germline V gene sequence: CDR1 MNHEY, CDR2 SVGAGI. CDR3 size: 14 residues. CDR3 in DNA: TGTGCCAGCAAGGAGGGGGCAGCTTCCCACGAGCAGTACTTC. Translating it yields CASKEGAASHEQYF.

This chain links TRBV19 with TRBJ2-2, with D possibly TRBD2 on 6 matching bases. This CDR3 has 16 amino acids. V was pared by 3 bases and J by 4 bases, with 15 bases between. Germline V lookup: CDR1 LNHDA, CDR2 SQIVND (reference sequence). DNA for the CDR3: TGTGCCAGTAGTATTCGGACTATCCCTCCCACCGGGGAGCTGTTTTTT. Translated: CASSIRTIPPTGELFF.

There are many counts of this clone. This sequence joins TRBV28 and TRBJ1-2; no clear D gene. CDR3 length equals 15 residues. The germline V gene encodes CDR1 MDHEN and CDR2 SYDVKM. Trimming cost V 2 bases and J 6 bases, with 16 bases left between them. The CDR3 DNA follows: TGTGCCAGCAGTTTAGAGGACGCTAAGCCCCATGGCTACACCTTC. This gives the protein CASSLEDAKPHGYTF.

The chain combines TRBV6-1 with TRBJ1-2; D may be TRBD1 (6 bases). The CDR3 length is 13 residues. Germline V gene sequence: CDR1 MNHNS, CDR2 SASEGT. With 7 bases removed from V and 2 bases from J, the gap between germline ends came to 11 bases. The CDR3 nucleotides read TGTGCCAGCAAATTGGACAGAAACTATGGCTACACCTTC. This gives the protein CASKLDRNYGYTF.

This clone was observed a handful of times. The rearrangement joins TRBV2 to TRBJ2-3; D not certain. The ends were cut back, 4 bases at V and 5 bases at J, with 10 bases in the middle. Germline V gives CDR1 SNHLY, CDR2 FYNNEI. This CDR3 region has 13 residues. CDR3 residues: CASSGQVGDTQYF. The CDR3 nucleotides are TGTGCCAGCAGTGGTCAGGTCGGAGATACGCAGTATTTT.

The chain couples TRBV6-5 to TRBJ2-2; D is tentatively TRBD1 or TRBD2 (5 bases each). The length of the CDR3 is 14 residues. V lost 6 bases, J lost 11 bases, and 19 bases lay in between. In germline, CDR1 is MNHEY, CDR2 SVGAGI. The CDR3 region is CASSPGTSQGELFF. CDR3 coding DNA: TGTGCCAGCAGCCCCGGGACCTCCCAGGGTGAGCTGTTTTTT.

The chain employs TRBV5-1 and TRBJ1-1; maybe TRBD1 (6 bases). Germline V gives CDR1 SGHRS, CDR2 YFSETQ. Trimming took 5 bases from V and 6 from J, leaving 17 bases between them. The CDR3 totals 14 residues. CDR3 sequence: CASSLQGGISEAFF. The DNA for the CDR3 is TGCGCCAGCAGTTTACAGGGCGGTATCTCTGAAGCTTTCTTT.

Concerning this clone: Other DNA sequences of this sample code for an identical CDR3. This rearrangement joins TRBV5-1 to TRBJ2-7, with 11 bases lining up with TRBD1. Germline values: CDR1 SGHRS, CDR2 YFSETQ. CDR3 length equals 14 residues. J was trimmed by 3 bases and V by 4 bases; bases with no gene match: 3. The CDR3 nucleotides are TGCGCCAGCAGCACCGGGACAGGGGGCTACGAGCAGTACTTC. Encoded protein: CASSTGTGGYEQYF.

The gene calls are TRBV4-1 and TRBJ2-1, with 8 positions matching TRBD1. Germline values: CDR1 MGHRA, CDR2 YSYEKL. Germline trimming cut 0 bases from V and 5 bases from J; bases unmatched to any gene: 12. The CDR3 spans 18 residues. CDR3 amino acids: CASSQELFGQGANNEQFF. CDR3 bases: TGCGCCAGCAGCCAAGAGCTTTTCGGGCAGGGGGCTAACAATGAGCAGTTCTTC.

The chain is built from TRBV7-3 and TRBJ2-3; no definite D call. Germline V gene data show CDR1 as SGHTA and CDR2 as FQGTGA. Between the trimmed V and J ends, which lost 3 bases and 5 bases, there was a span of 12 bases. The CDR3 totals 14 residues. The CDR3 DNA reads TGTGCCAGCAGCTTGTCTCCCTTAAGAGATACGCAGTATTTT. As protein: CASSLSPLRDTQYF.

The chain has TRBV2 and TRBJ2-2, with D possibly called TRBD1 or TRBD2 (5 bases each). Looked up from germline, CDR1 is SNHLY and CDR2 is FYNNEI. This CDR3 is 13 amino acids long. V was pared by 6 bases and J by 6 bases, with 11 bases between. DNA for the CDR3: TGTGCCAGCAGGGGCAGGGAGTCCGGGGAGCTGTTTTTT. Its protein is CASRGRESGELFF.